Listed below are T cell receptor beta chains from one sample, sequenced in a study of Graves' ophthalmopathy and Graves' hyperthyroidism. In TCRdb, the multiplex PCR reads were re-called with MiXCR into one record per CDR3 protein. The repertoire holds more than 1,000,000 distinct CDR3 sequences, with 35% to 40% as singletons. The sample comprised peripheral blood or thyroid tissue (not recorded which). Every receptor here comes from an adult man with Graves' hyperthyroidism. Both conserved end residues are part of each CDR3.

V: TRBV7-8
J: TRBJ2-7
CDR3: CASSLRLGTGYAYEQYF

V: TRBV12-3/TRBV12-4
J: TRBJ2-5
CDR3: CASILRAETQYF

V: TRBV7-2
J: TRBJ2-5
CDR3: CASTSMGLDQETQYF

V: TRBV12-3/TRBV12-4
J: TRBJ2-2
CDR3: CASRTSLTGELFF

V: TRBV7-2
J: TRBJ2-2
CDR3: CASSPVGRANTGELFF

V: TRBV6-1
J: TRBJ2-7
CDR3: CASSEKSGSYEQYF

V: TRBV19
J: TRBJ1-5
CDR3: CASNGGPEGPQHF

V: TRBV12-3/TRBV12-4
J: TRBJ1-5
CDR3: CASRRANQPHHF

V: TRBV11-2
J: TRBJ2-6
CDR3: CASSKRSPRVSGANVLTF

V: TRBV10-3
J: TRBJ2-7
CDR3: CAIRPGAGYEQYF

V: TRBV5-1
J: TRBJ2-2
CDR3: CASDPGQNTGELFF

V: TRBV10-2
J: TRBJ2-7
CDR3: CASRTDRTSYEQYF

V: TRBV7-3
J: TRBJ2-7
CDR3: CASSLRQGRNEQYF

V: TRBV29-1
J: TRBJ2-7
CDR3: CSPDGRSYEQYF

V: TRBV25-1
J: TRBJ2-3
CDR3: CASSEYPLAGSSTDTQYF

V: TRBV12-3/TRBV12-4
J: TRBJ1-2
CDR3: CASSSAINFGYTF

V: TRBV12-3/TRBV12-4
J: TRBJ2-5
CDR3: CASSPQPGTGVSVAQYF

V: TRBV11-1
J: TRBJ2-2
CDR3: CASSIDLPGELFF

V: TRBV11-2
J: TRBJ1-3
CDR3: CASSLAPRGAGNTIYF

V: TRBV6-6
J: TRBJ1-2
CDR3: CASSYRGEGIRYTF

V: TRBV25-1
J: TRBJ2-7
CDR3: CASSPIAGGSYEQYF

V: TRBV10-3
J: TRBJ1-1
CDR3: CAIRLGQGANTEAFF

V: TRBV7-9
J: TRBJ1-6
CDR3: CASSLATANSPLHF

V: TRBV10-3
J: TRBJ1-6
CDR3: CAISESGQNSPLHF

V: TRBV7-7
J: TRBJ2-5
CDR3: CASSLQGSSETQYF

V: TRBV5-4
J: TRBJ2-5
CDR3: CASSEDSWGSQETQYF

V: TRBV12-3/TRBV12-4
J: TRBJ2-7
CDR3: CASSTSWAFPGALIEQYF